This T cell receptor (beta chain) was recovered during a study of T cells in Graves' hyperthyroidism and ophthalmopathy. Study results and caveats: Most expanded thyroid clonotypes above 0.001 recurred in blood. Ophthalmopathy was told apart from stable hyperthyroidism by a 13 V-J model.

This clonotype came up many times. Its matching antigen is unknown. There were TCR beta CDR3 regions amplified from RNA transcripts. The HTBI primer set served for first-round RT-PCR of the TCR CDR3. TCRdb recomputed calls from the multiplex PCR reads with MiXCR, one row per CDR3 protein. The sample has a few hundred thousand distinct CDR3 sequences; around 21% are singletons. This CDR3 has 14 amino acids. The trim removed 7 bases at V and 4 bases at J, leaving 10 bases unmatched. The source material was blood. This chain links TRBV12-3 or TRBV12-4 with TRBJ2-7; 7 bases fit TRBD1. The receptor was isolated from a man aged 18 to 29 with Graves' hyperthyroidism. The CDR3: CASTQQGQLYEQYF. The CDR3 DNA reads TGTGCCAGCACCCAACAGGGGCAGCTTTACGAGCAGTACTTC.